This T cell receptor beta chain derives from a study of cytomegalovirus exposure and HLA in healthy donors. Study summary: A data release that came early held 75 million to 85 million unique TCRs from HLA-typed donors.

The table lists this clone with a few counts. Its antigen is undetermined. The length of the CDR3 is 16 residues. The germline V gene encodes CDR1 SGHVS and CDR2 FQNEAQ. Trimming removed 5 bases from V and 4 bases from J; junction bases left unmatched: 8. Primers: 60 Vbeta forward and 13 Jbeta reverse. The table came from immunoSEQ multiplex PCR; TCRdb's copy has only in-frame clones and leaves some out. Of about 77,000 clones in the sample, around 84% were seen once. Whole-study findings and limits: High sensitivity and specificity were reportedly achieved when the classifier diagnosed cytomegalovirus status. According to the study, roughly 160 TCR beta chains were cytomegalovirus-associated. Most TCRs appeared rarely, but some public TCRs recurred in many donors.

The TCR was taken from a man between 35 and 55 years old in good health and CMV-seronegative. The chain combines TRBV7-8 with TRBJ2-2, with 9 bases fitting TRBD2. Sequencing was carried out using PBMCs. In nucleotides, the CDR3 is TGTGCCAGCAGCCCTCCGAGGCGGGAGGGCACCGGGGAGCTGTTTTTT. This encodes CASSPPRREGTGELFF.